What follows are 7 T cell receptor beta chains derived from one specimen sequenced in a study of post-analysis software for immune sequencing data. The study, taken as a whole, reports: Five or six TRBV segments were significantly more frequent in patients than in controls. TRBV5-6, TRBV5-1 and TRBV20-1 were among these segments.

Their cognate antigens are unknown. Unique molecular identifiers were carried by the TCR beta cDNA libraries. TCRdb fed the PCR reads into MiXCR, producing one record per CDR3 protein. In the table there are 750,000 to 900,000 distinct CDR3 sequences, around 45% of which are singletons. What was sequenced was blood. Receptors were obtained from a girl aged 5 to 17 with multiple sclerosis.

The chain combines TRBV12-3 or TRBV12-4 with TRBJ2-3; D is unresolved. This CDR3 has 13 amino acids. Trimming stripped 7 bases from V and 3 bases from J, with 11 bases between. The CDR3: CASKELVTDTQYF. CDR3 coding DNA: TGTGCCAGCAAGGAGCTCGTAACAGATACGCAGTATTTT.

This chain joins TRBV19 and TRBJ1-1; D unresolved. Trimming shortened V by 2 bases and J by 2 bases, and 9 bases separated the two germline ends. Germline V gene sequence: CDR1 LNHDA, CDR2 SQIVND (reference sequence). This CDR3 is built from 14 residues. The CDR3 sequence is CASSIKSYNTEAFF. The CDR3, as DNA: TGTGCCAGTAGTATAAAGTCCTATAACACTGAAGCTTTCTTT.

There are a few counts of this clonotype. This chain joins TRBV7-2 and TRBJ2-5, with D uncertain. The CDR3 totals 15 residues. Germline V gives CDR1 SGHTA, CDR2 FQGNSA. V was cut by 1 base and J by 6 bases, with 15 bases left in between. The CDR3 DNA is TGTGCCAGCAGCTTAGATGCAGGATCGGTGAAGACCCAGTACTTC. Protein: CASSLDAGSVKTQYF.

The CDR3 nucleotides are TGCAGCGTTGAGACAGGGCTACAAGAGACCCAGTACTTC. It translates to CSVETGLQETQYF. The chain combines TRBV29-1 with TRBJ2-5; 7 bases map to TRBD1. CDR3 length: 13 amino acids. Unmatched junction bases numbered 3, after V lost 3 bases and J lost 2 bases. CDR1 and CDR2 (germline): SQVTM, ANQGSEA.

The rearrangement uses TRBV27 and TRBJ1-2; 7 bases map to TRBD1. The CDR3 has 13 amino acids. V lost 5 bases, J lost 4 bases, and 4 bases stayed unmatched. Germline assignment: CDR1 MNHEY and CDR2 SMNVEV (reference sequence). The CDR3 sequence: CASSNGTAYGYTF. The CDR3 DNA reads TGTGCCAGCAGTAACGGGACAGCCTATGGCTACACCTTC.

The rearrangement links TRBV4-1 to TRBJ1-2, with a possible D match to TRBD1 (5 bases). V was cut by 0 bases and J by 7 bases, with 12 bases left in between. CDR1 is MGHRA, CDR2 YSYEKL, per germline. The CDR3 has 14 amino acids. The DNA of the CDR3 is TGCGCCAGCAGCCAAGAGGGGCTCAATCGTGGCTACACCTTC. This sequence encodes CASSQEGLNRGYTF.

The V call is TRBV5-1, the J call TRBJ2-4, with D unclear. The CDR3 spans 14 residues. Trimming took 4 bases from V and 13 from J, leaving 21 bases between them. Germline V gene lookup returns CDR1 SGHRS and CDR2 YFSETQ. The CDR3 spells CASSLLFTEGEQYF. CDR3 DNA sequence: TGCGCCAGCAGCCTCCTTTTCACTGAAGGAGAGCAGTACTTC. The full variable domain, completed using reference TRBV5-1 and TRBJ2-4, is KAGVTQTPRYLIKTRGQQVTLSCSPISGHRSVSWYQQTPGQGLQFLFEYFSETQRNKGNFPGRFSGRQFSNSRSEMNVSTLELGDSALYLCASSLLFTEGEQYFGAGTRLSVL.